Below, 5 T cell receptor beta chains from the same sample are listed, as sequenced in a study of shared clonotypes between healthy human individuals. Measured with immunoSEQ multiplex PCR; TCRdb has only the in-frame clones, and not every one. Here the sample spans about 180,000 clones, approximately 92% being singletons. Source material: naive CD4+ T cells sorted from blood. The subset is: CD45RA+ positively selected. The receptors stem from a woman in her twenties or thirties in good health.

The chain carries TRBV11-2 and TRBJ2-3; 9 nucleotides agree with TRBD1. The J segment lost 3 bases and the V segment lost 5 bases, leaving 6 bases of the junction unmatched. Germline V gene lookup returns CDR1 SGHAT and CDR2 FQNNGV. This CDR3 region has 15 residues. CDR3 in DNA: TGTGCCAGCAGCACCCGGGACAGGGTTACAGATACGCAGTATTTT. Translated, it gives CASSTRDRVTDTQYF.

This chain uses TRBV5-1 with TRBJ2-5; tentative D call: TRBD1 (5 bases). The germline V gene encodes CDR1 SGHRS and CDR2 YFSETQ. The CDR3 sequence is 15 residues long. V was trimmed by 0 bases and J by 3 bases, leaving 12 bases between them. The CDR3 region has the DNA TGCGCCAGCAGCTTGGCCGGCAGGGTCGAAGAGACCCAGTACTTC. Amino acid sequence: CASSLAGRVEETQYF.

The chain carries TRBV27 and TRBJ2-5; 12 bases line up with TRBD2. Trimming took 3 bases from V and 1 from J; bases not matched to a gene: 3. The germline CDR1 and CDR2 sequences are MNHEY and SMNVEV (reference sequence). CDR3 length: 16 residues. CDR3 in amino acids: CASSFASGRGQETQYF. CDR3 nucleotide sequence: TGTGCCAGCAGTTTTGCTAGCGGGAGGGGCCAAGAGACCCAGTACTTC.

The V gene is TRBV28, the J gene TRBJ1-2, with TRBD1 as a possible D gene (6 bases). The CDR3 is made up of 15 amino acids. The V gene's germline CDR1 is MDHEN and CDR2 SYDVKM. V gave up 4 bases and J gave up 2 bases, with 14 bases separating them. In DNA, the CDR3 is TGTGCCAGCAGTTATTCCACCGGGGGCAACTATGGCTACACCTTC. Translating gives CASSYSTGGNYGYTF.

V and J are TRBV28 and TRBJ2-7; D is undetermined. This CDR3 comprises 14 residues. Looked up from germline, CDR1 is MDHEN and CDR2 is SYDVKM. The V gene lost 5 bases and the J gene lost 3 bases, with 14 bases spanning the gap. The CDR3 loop reads CASSPPPPLYEQYF. Here the CDR3 DNA reads TGTGCCAGCAGTCCCCCGCCCCCTCTCTACGAGCAGTACTTC.